This T cell receptor beta chain derives from a study of shared clonotypes between healthy human individuals. Findings of the study overall: Donor scarcity curtailed the genetic and exposure-history diversity represented herein. Four donors had around 5.5% of their naive CD4 clonotypes in common.

As defined, naive CD8 cells were CD45RO-negative and positively selected for CCR7, with terminally differentiated effector memory CD45RA+ cells excluded. Comment on this clone: Its antigen is undetermined.

Germline assignment: CDR1 SEHNR and CDR2 FQNEAQ (reference sequence). CDR3 length: 18 amino acids. Trimming pared 2 bases from V and 1 base from J, leaving 21 bases between. Replicate PCRs for sorted subsets used around 200 ng DNA; this equaled around 29,000 T cell genomes. Profiling relied on immunoSEQ multiplex PCR, and the TCRdb table lists in-frame clones only, not all of them. The table shows millions of clones, with approximately 94% occurring only once. This clonotype originated in a man aged 18 to 30 in good health. The sample taken for sequencing was naive CD8+ T cells sorted from blood. The chain recombines TRBV7-9 with TRBJ2-7, with D possibly matching TRBD1 (6 bases). CDR3 nucleotides: TGTGCCAGCAGCTTACCCCGAGCTGCGACAGGCTTTTCCTACGAGCAGTACTTC. Protein: CASSLPRAATGFSYEQYF.